The clone carrying this T cell receptor beta chain was observed a single time. In the study's own analysis: Scientists estimated how many nucleated cells there were by amplifying reference gene primers. Produced via immunoSEQ multiplex PCR; TCRdb's table is partial and in-frame only. The DNA gave D and trimming, while V, J and clone size come from that table. This table has fewer than 200,000 clones, roughly 88% appearing once. This specimen comes from a study of blood T cell repertoires in COVID-19. Participants' reported clinical history set cohort assignment. Cohort 3 recovery required two negative PCRs, clearance, or symptom resolution. V gave up 1 base and J gave up 7 bases; unmatched junction bases: 10. The CDR3 sequence is 16 residues long. The germline V gene encodes CDR1 SGHDT and CDR2 YYEEEE.

This sequence joins TRBV5-6 and TRBJ2-2; TRBD2 matches at 7 bases. Sequences were obtained from PBMCs or T cells enriched from blood (not recorded which). The receptor was isolated from a man aged 45 to 65 who had recovered from COVID-19. The CDR3 loop is CASSLLRGSSGGELFF. DNA of the CDR3: TGTGCCAGCAGCTTGTTGCGGGGGAGCTCCGGCGGGGAGCTGTTTTTT.